The 8 T cell receptor beta chains below were found in one sample sequenced in a study of shared clonotypes between healthy human individuals. Sequenced by immunoSEQ multiplex PCR; TCRdb stores in-frame clones only, minus some. The sample contains roughly 2.5 million clones, roughly nine tenths of which appear only once. Sequencing was done on a sample of naive CD4+ T cells sorted from blood. Subset noted: CD45RA+ positively selected. These receptors all stem from a man aged 18 to 35 in good health.

The V gene is TRBV30, the J gene TRBJ1-3; TRBD1 might be the D (6 bases). The CDR3 contains 14 residues. Trimming took 2 bases from V and 2 from J, leaving 10 bases between them. Germline V gene lookup returns CDR1 GTSNPN and CDR2 SVGIG (reference sequence). This chain's CDR3 is CAWSTGSAGNTIYF. The CDR3 coding sequence is TGTGCCTGGAGTACAGGGTCCGCTGGAAACACCATATATTTT.

The chain employs TRBV7-2 and TRBJ2-3; 9 bases fit TRBD2. The junction had 12 bases not matched to a gene; V was cut back by 5 bases and J by 0 bases. The CDR3 contains 18 residues. Germline V CDR1 and CDR2: SGHTA, FQGNSA. The CDR3 nucleotides are TGTGCCAGCAGCCCGAACGTTTTAGCGGGAGTAAGCACAGATACGCAGTATTTT. The encoded protein is CASSPNVLAGVSTDTQYF.

The CDR3 DNA sequence: TGTGCCAGCTCGAGAACCGGGACAGACTACAATGAGCAGTTCTTC. This codes for CASSRTGTDYNEQFF. The chain carries TRBV18 and TRBJ2-1, with TRBD1 identical over 7 bases. J was trimmed by 3 bases and V by 6 bases; bases with no gene match: 8. The CDR3 is made up of 15 amino acids. The germline CDR1 and CDR2 sequences are KGHSH and LQKENI.

This clone was counted a few times. This sample includes further DNA sequences coding for the same CDR3. The chain is built from TRBV7-9 and TRBJ2-5; maybe TRBD2 (6 bases). The germline gives CDR1 SEHNR, CDR2 FQNEAQ (reference sequence). The V and J ends lost 3 bases and 5 bases respectively, with 7 bases between them. The CDR3 length is 12 residues. This CDR3 is CASSFGGETQYF. CDR3 sequence (DNA): TGTGCCAGCAGCTTTGGGGGGGAGACCCAGTACTTC.

The chain recombines TRBV5-1 with TRBJ2-7; D is perhaps TRBD1 (6 bases). Germline V gene lookup returns CDR1 SGHRS and CDR2 YFSETQ. CDR3 length equals 14 residues. Trimming shortened V by 2 bases and J by 7 bases, and 16 bases separated the two germline ends. The CDR3 reads CASSLTRGTLEQYF. In nucleotides, the CDR3 is TGCGCCAGCAGCTTAACCAGGGGCACACTGGAGCAGTACTTC.

This sequence joins TRBV7-2 and TRBJ2-3, with 7 positions matching TRBD2. V shed 1 base and J 3 bases; nucleotides not matched to a gene: 7. This CDR3 has 16 residues. Per the germline V gene, CDR1 is SGHTA and CDR2 is FQGNSA. CDR3 DNA: TGTGCCAGCAGCTTAGGGCTAGCGGTAGTAACAGATACGCAGTATTTT. Translation gives CASSLGLAVVTDTQYF. Looking up the rest from reference TRBV7-2 and TRBJ2-3 gives the full variable domain: GAGVSQSPSNKVTEKGKDVELRCDPISGHTALYWYRQSLGQGLEFLIYFQGNSAPDKSGLPSDRFSAERTGGSVSTLTIQRTQQEDSAVYLCASSLGLAVVTDTQYFGPGTRLTVL.

This chain uses TRBV5-1 with TRBJ2-1; D gene ambiguous. Germline V gene sequence: CDR1 SGHRS, CDR2 YFSETQ. The V gene lost 4 bases and the J gene lost 0 bases, with 11 bases spanning the gap. The CDR3 spans 15 residues. The CDR3 loop is CASSPVVTSYNEQFF. As DNA, the CDR3 is TGCGCCAGCAGCCCGGTAGTAACCTCCTACAATGAGCAGTTCTTC.

The V and J genes are TRBV30 and TRBJ2-7; no definite D call. The ends were cut back, 2 bases at V and 3 bases at J, with 8 bases in the middle. Germline V gene data show CDR1 as GTSNPN and CDR2 as SVGIG (reference sequence). This CDR3 comprises 12 residues. The CDR3 here is CAWSFGVYEQYF. For the CDR3, the DNA is TGTGCCTGGAGTTTCGGTGTCTACGAGCAGTACTTC.